These 29 T cell receptor beta chains came from one sample sequenced in a study of OX40 agonist ivuxolimab in advanced cancers. Library preparation was by the immunoSEQ multiplex PCR assay. Sourced from immuneACCESS, this table was stored by TCRdb with only in-frame sequences that have V and J called. A share of the clones is absent; for the studies checked, an unresolved V gene accounts for under half, and the remainder has no known explanation. The table for this sample lists roughly 69,000 clones; 84% of them were counted only once. The ten largest make up around 9.5% of the sample. Specimen: CD4+ or CD8+ T cells sorted from blood, collected in a trial of the OX40 agonist ivuxolimab. The receptors here all came from an adult with an advanced solid tumor such as melanoma, head and neck, liver or kidney cancer.

The chain has TRBV2 and TRBJ2-1, with D maybe TRBD1 (6 bases). CDR3 size: 13 residues. Trimming left V 5 bases short and J 4 bases short, with 9 bases between. The germline CDR1 and CDR2 sequences are SNHLY and FYNNEI. The CDR3, as DNA: TGTGCCAGCAGTATACAGGGTTACAATGAGCAGTTCTTC. Its translation: CASSIQGYNEQFF.

The rearrangement links TRBV30 to TRBJ1-5; 10 bases match TRBD1. CDR1 and CDR2 from the germline V gene are GTSNPN and SVGIG (reference sequence). The CDR3 totals 14 residues. The V segment lost 2 bases and the J segment 5 bases; nucleotides outside the gene matches: 3. Here the CDR3 reads CAWSFGQGDQPQHF. For the CDR3, the DNA is TGTGCCTGGAGTTTCGGACAGGGGGATCAGCCCCAGCATTTT.

V usage is TRBV2 and J usage is TRBJ2-5; the match to TRBD2 covers 10 bases. V trimming: 5 bases; J trimming: 5 bases; junction bases outside the gene matches: 5. Germline CDR1 reads SNHLY; CDR2 reads FYNNEI. The CDR3 covers 14 residues. CDR3 bases: TGTGCCAGCAGTCTTCTTAGCGGGAGGGAGACCCAGTACTTC. Amino acids: CASSLLSGRETQYF.

V gene TRBV6-4 combines with J gene TRBJ2-5; the D call may be TRBD1 or TRBD2 (5 bases each). Germline CDR1 reads MRHNA; CDR2 reads SNTAGT. CDR3 length: 15 residues. V lost 7 bases, J lost 0 bases, and 15 bases lay in between. For the CDR3, the DNA is TGTGCCAGCACGCCGGGCAGGGAGTACCAAGAGACCCAGTACTTC. It codes for CASTPGREYQETQYF.

V usage is TRBV7-2 and J usage is TRBJ2-7; 7 bases map to TRBD2. Trimming at V came to 5 bases and at J to 0 bases, leaving 19 bases not matched to a gene. This CDR3 has 19 residues. Germline values: CDR1 SGHTA, CDR2 FQGNSA. The CDR3 DNA reads TGTGCCAGCAGCAAGCGGGTCCCGGGGGGTAGCGGCCCCTCCTACGAGCAGTACTTC. Translated: CASSKRVPGGSGPSYEQYF.

The rearrangement links TRBV27 to TRBJ1-1; the D is unclear. Trimming shortened V by 6 bases and J by 0 bases, and 8 bases separated the two germline ends. Looked up from germline, CDR1 is MNHEY and CDR2 is SMNVEV (reference sequence). The CDR3 consists of 13 residues. CDR3 residues: CASRNSLNTEAFF. The CDR3 bases are TGTGCCAGCAGAAACAGTTTGAACACTGAAGCTTTCTTT.

The chain carries TRBV4-3 and TRBJ2-3; D ambiguous. The CDR3 contains 17 residues. The germline V gene encodes CDR1 LGHNA and CDR2 YSLEER. V was shortened by 1 base and J by 0 bases, with 14 bases between the two germline ends. In nucleotides, the CDR3 is TGCGCCAGCAGCCAAGGATGGCAGACACACAGCACAGATACGCAGTATTTT. Translation: CASSQGWQTHSTDTQYF.

The chain joins TRBV7-3 to TRBJ2-5; the match to TRBD1 covers 7 bases. Per the germline V gene, CDR1 is SGHTA and CDR2 is FQGTGA. V trimming: 1 base; J trimming: 3 bases; junction bases outside the gene matches: 8. This CDR3 comprises 16 residues. CDR3: CASSLRPARGKETQYF. CDR3 in DNA: TGTGCCAGCAGCTTAAGGCCCGCCAGGGGGAAAGAGACCCAGTACTTC.

The V call is TRBV30, the J call TRBJ1-2, with D possibly being TRBD1 (5 bases). The length of the CDR3 is 15 residues. V was shortened by 0 bases and J by 1 base, with 12 bases between the two germline ends. The germline CDR1 and CDR2 sequences are GTSNPN and SVGIG (reference sequence). The CDR3 sequence is CAWSVGGGGNYGYTF. The CDR3 nucleotides are TGTGCCTGGAGTGTCGGTGGGGGAGGTAACTATGGCTACACCTTC.

The chain has TRBV29-1 and TRBJ2-6, with D perhaps matching TRBD1 (5 bases). Germline CDR1 SQVTM, CDR2 ANQGSEA. V was cut by 4 bases and J by 0 bases, with 13 bases left in between. The CDR3 consists of 16 residues. CDR3 nucleotides: TGCAGCGTTGCGACAGATATCAACTCTGGGGCCAACGTCCTGACTTTC. Translating gives CSVATDINSGANVLTF.

The J gene is TRBJ1-2, the V gene TRBV7-2; D is undetermined. Germline values: CDR1 SGHTA, CDR2 FQGNSA. Trimming stripped 1 base from V and 0 bases from J, with 9 bases between. CDR3 length: 15 residues. This chain's CDR3 is CASSLDRRANYGYTF. In DNA, the CDR3 is TGTGCCAGCAGCTTAGACCGGCGAGCTAACTATGGCTACACCTTC.

This CDR3 reads CASSHRDRENSPLHF. CDR3 bases: TGCGCCAGCAGCCACCGGGACAGGGAAAATTCACCCCTCCACTTT. The chain recombines TRBV4-1 with TRBJ1-6, with TRBD1 matching 9 bases. From germline, CDR1 is MGHRA and CDR2 YSYEKL. This CDR3 has 15 residues. With 3 bases clipped from V and 7 bases from J, the junction kept 4 bases outside the gene matches.

The chain joins TRBV21-1 to TRBJ1-1. TRBV21-1 is recorded as a pseudogene. This CDR3 spans 14 amino acids. CDR3 region: CASSERLTHTEAFF. The CDR3 region has the DNA TGTGCCAGCAGCGAGCGGCTGACACACACTGAAGCTTTCTTT.

As DNA, the CDR3 is TGTGCCAGCAGCTTACCGGGACTAGGCTCACAAGAGACCCAGTACTTC. This encodes CASSLPGLGSQETQYF. The rearrangement uses TRBV5-4 and TRBJ2-5; 8 positions agree with TRBD2. Germline lookup yields CDR1 SGHNT and CDR2 YYREEE (reference sequence). V gave up 2 bases and J gave up 2 bases; unmatched junction bases: 8. CDR3 length equals 16 residues.

The CDR3 coding sequence is TGTGCCAGCAGCCACGGGGGAGGGGCAGAAGAAAAACTGTTTTTT. Its protein is CASSHGGGAEEKLFF. The chain employs TRBV28 and TRBJ1-4; a possible D gene is TRBD1 (5 bases). Germline CDR1 MDHEN, CDR2 SYDVKM. This CDR3 region has 15 residues. With 6 bases removed from V and 8 bases from J, the gap between germline ends came to 19 bases.

The CDR3 spells CASRASGSTGELFF. CDR3 nucleotide sequence: TGTGCCAGCAGGGCTAGCGGGAGTACCGGGGAGCTGTTTTTT. The rearrangement links TRBV2 to TRBJ2-2; 10 bases fit TRBD2. The CDR3 covers 14 residues. Trimming took 6 bases from V and 5 from J; bases not matched to a gene: 3. The germline V gene has CDR1 SNHLY and CDR2 FYNNEI.

V gene TRBV5-6 combines with J gene TRBJ1-4; D remains ambiguous. Between the trimmed V and J ends, which lost 1 base and 0 bases, there was a span of 4 bases. The CDR3 extends over 14 amino acids. Germline V gene lookup returns CDR1 SGHDT and CDR2 YYEEEE. The CDR3, as DNA: TGTGCCAGCAGCTTGCGAGCAACTAATGAAAAACTGTTTTTT. This gives the protein CASSLRATNEKLFF.

This chain connects TRBV25-1 to TRBJ2-1; 15 bases map to TRBD2. Trimming took 6 bases from V and 8 from J; bases not matched to a gene: 5. The CDR3 extends over 15 amino acids. The V gene's germline CDR1 is MGHDK and CDR2 SYGVNS. This CDR3 reads CASRSRTSGGDEQFF. Written as DNA, the CDR3 is TGTGCCAGCAGGTCCCGGACTAGCGGGGGGGATGAGCAGTTCTTC.

The chain combines TRBV6-5 with TRBJ2-7; D possibly uses TRBD1 or TRBD2 (6 bases each). Germline V gives CDR1 MNHEY, CDR2 SVGAGI. CDR3 length equals 14 residues. V was clipped by 8 bases and J by 5 bases, with 19 bases between them. CDR3 nucleotide sequence: TGTGCCAGCGGGAATCGACAGGCGGGGAACGAGCAGTACTTC. Its protein is CASGNRQAGNEQYF.

J is TRBJ2-2 and V is TRBV10-3, with D possibly TRBD2 on 6 matching bases. V shed 11 bases and J shed 1 base, with 14 bases lying between them. Germline V gene sequence: CDR1 ENHRY, CDR2 SYGVKD. The CDR3 has 14 residues. The DNA of the CDR3 is TGTGCCGCCCGGGAGCAGAAGAACACCGGGGAGCTGTTTTTT. Its protein product is CAAREQKNTGELFF.

The rearrangement links TRBV7-6 to TRBJ2-5, with 7 bases aligning to TRBD1. The germline gives CDR1 SGHVS, CDR2 FNYEAQ. Trimming at V came to 3 bases and at J to 4 bases, leaving 8 bases not matched to a gene. There are 15 residues in the CDR3. The CDR3 sequence: CASSLGTDPRETQYF. DNA of the CDR3: TGTGCCAGCAGCTTGGGGACAGACCCGAGAGAGACCCAGTACTTC. Filled out from reference TRBV7-6 and TRBJ2-5, the complete variable domain reads GAGVSQSPRYKVTKRGQDVALRCDPISGHVSLYWYRQALGQGPEFLTYFNYEAQQDKSGLPNDRFSAERPEGSISTLTIQRTEQRDSAMYRCASSLGTDPRETQYFGPGTRLLVL.

This rearrangement joins TRBV7-2 to TRBJ1-1, with 8 bases that match TRBD1. Germline CDR1 reads SGHTA; CDR2 reads FQGNSA. V shed 5 bases and J 3 bases; nucleotides not matched to a gene: 8. CDR3 length: 15 residues. Here the CDR3 DNA reads TGTGCCAGCAGCCTTTTTATGGGACAGGACACTGAAGCTTTCTTT. It specifies CASSLFMGQDTEAFF. Using reference TRBV7-2 and TRBJ1-1 for the parts outside the CDR3, the full variable domain is GAGVSQSPSNKVTEKGKDVELRCDPISGHTALYWYRQSLGQGLEFLIYFQGNSAPDKSGLPSDRFSAERTGGSVSTLTIQRTQQEDSAVYLCASSLFMGQDTEAFFGQGTRLTVV.

The chain employs TRBV6-5 and TRBJ2-7; 14 bases fit TRBD2. The CDR3 sequence is 15 residues long. Germline loops: CDR1 MNHEY, CDR2 SVGAGI. The V gene end was trimmed by 7 bases and the J gene end by 4 bases; junction bases not matched to a gene: 6. CDR3 coding DNA: TGTGCCAGCACCTGGACTAGCGGGAGGTTGTACGAGCAGTACTTC. Protein: CASTWTSGRLYEQYF.

This clone is labeled medium-sized (0.01 to 0.1%). The CDR3 DNA is TGTGCCACCAGCAGAGATAAAGGACCGTATGGCTACACCTTC. It is translated as CATSRDKGPYGYTF. The gene calls are TRBV15 and TRBJ1-2; unclear D gene. Germline CDR1 is LNHNV and CDR2 is YYDKDF (reference sequence). The CDR3 length is 14 residues. The ends were cut back, 0 bases at V and 5 bases at J, with 10 bases in the middle.

The rearrangement joins TRBV7-6 to TRBJ2-5, with a weak D call TRBD1 (5 bases). Per germline, CDR1 SGHVS and CDR2 FNYEAQ. The CDR3 length is 13 residues. Trimming took 6 bases from V and 5 from J, leaving 13 bases between them. CDR3 loop: CASRQGVGETQYF. CDR3 in DNA: TGTGCCAGCAGGCAAGGGGTGGGTGAGACCCAGTACTTC.

The genes are TRBV5-4 and TRBJ2-5; D unclear. The last part of the DNA fits TRBJ2-7 better; the J call may be wrong. The length of the CDR3 is 13 residues. Germline V gene data show CDR1 as SGHNT and CDR2 as YYREEE (reference sequence). CDR3 protein: CASSFSGSYEQYF. CDR3 bases: TGTGCCAGCAGCTTCTCAGGCTCCTACGAGCAGTACTTC.

This sequence joins TRBV7-2 and TRBJ2-7; possibly TRBD2 for D (7 bases). The germline V and J ends were trimmed by 3 bases and 6 bases, with 12 bases remaining between them. CDR3 length: 13 amino acids. The germline CDR1 and CDR2 sequences are SGHTA and FQGNSA. Here the CDR3 reads CASSFLGGGEQYF. CDR3 sequence (DNA): TGTGCCAGCAGCTTCCTAGGGGGGGGCGAGCAGTACTTC.

The sample holds one count of this clone. The chain is built from TRBV18 and TRBJ2-1; a weak D match, TRBD2 (6 bases). The CDR3 covers 15 residues. Germline CDR1 KGHSH, CDR2 LQKENI. V lost 3 bases to trimming and J lost 9 bases, with 18 bases between them. CDR3: CASSPGGIAKAEQFF. The CDR3 nucleotides read TGTGCCAGCTCACCGGGGGGAATAGCAAAGGCTGAGCAGTTCTTC.

This rearrangement joins TRBV15 to TRBJ2-2, with D unresolved. The CDR3 consists of 14 residues. CDR1 and CDR2 (germline): LNHNV, YYDKDF (reference sequence). V gave up 0 bases and J gave up 6 bases, with 8 bases separating them. CDR3 loop: CATSRDRRAGELFF. The CDR3 DNA follows: TGTGCCACCAGCAGAGATCGAAGGGCCGGGGAGCTGTTTTTT.